Below, 15 T cell receptor beta chains from the same sample are listed, as sequenced in a study of cytomegalovirus exposure and HLA in healthy donors. Profiling relied on immunoSEQ multiplex PCR, and the TCRdb table lists in-frame clones only, not all of them. The table shows tens of thousands of clones, with approximately 93% occurring only once. Specimen: PBMCs. These receptors came from a woman aged 18-35 years in good health and CMV-seronegative.

This sequence joins TRBV19 and TRBJ2-7, with 9 nucleotides matching TRBD2. Unmatched junction bases numbered 6, after V lost 3 bases and J lost 0 bases. CDR1 is LNHDA, CDR2 SQIVND, per germline (reference sequence). This CDR3 spans 16 amino acids. DNA of the CDR3: TGTGCCAGTAGTATGGGTAGCGGGGGCCTCTCCTACGAGCAGTACTTC. This gives the protein CASSMGSGGLSYEQYF.

V usage is TRBV21-1 and J usage is TRBJ1-2; no DNA check was done on the table's D call, TRBD1. TRBV21-1 represents a pseudogene. CDR3 length: 15 amino acids. CDR3 protein: CASSKDRITNYGYTF. The DNA of the CDR3 is TGTGCCAGCAGCAAAGACAGGATTACTAACTATGGCTACACCTTC.

The chain combines TRBV9 with TRBJ2-6; 8 nucleotides line up with TRBD1. The ends lost 5 bases at V and 0 bases at J; junction bases unmatched: 4. The V gene's germline CDR1 is SGDLS and CDR2 YYNGEE. The CDR3 covers 16 residues. The CDR3 loop reads CASSGQGSSGANVLTF. The CDR3, as DNA: TGTGCCAGCAGTGGACAGGGCAGCTCTGGGGCCAACGTCCTGACTTTC.

The CDR3 region is CASSWTGNEQYF. The CDR3 DNA reads TGTGCCAGCAGCTGGACAGGGAACGAGCAGTACTTC. The chain has TRBV5-5 and TRBJ2-7; 8 bases agree with TRBD1. The CDR3 is made up of 12 amino acids. Trimming at V came to 3 bases and at J to 5 bases, leaving 1 base not matched to a gene. Germline loops: CDR1 SGHKS, CDR2 YYEKEE (reference sequence).

The genes are TRBV6-1 and TRBJ2-7; the match to TRBD1 covers 8 bases. There are 14 residues in the CDR3. Germline trimming cut 6 bases from V and 5 bases from J; bases unmatched to any gene: 9. The V gene's germline CDR1 is MNHNS and CDR2 SASEGT. The CDR3 here is CASSPGQGFNEQYF. CDR3 nucleotide sequence: TGTGCCAGCAGCCCCGGACAGGGTTTCAACGAGCAGTACTTC.

This clone has just one count. This chain joins TRBV9 and TRBJ2-2; D call uncertain. The CDR3 loop spans 14 amino acids. The V end was cut by 1 base, the J end by 0 bases, with 4 bases between. Germline CDR1 and CDR2: SGDLS and YYNGEE. In nucleotides, the CDR3 is TGTGCCAGCAGCGTACACTCGAACACCGGGGAGCTGTTTTTT. Protein product: CASSVHSNTGELFF.

This CDR3 is CASSSGRSSDTQYF. The DNA for the CDR3 is TGTGCCAGCAGTAGCGGGAGGAGTAGCGATACGCAGTATTTT. This chain links TRBV6-4 with TRBJ2-3; 9 bases agree with TRBD2. V lost 5 bases, J lost 6 bases, and 6 bases stayed unmatched. The CDR3 loop spans 14 amino acids. Germline-derived CDR1 and CDR2 are MRHNA and SNTAGT.

The rearrangement joins TRBV9 to TRBJ2-7, with 7 bases lining up with TRBD2. After removal of 2 bases from V and 0 bases from J, the junction contained 17 bases not matched to a gene. Germline V gives CDR1 SGDLS, CDR2 YYNGEE. This CDR3 region has 19 residues. CDR3 protein: CASSVRCRRRETVSYEQYF. The CDR3 DNA reads TGTGCCAGCAGCGTGAGGTGTCGTAGGCGGGAGACTGTCTCCTACGAGCAGTACTTC. The whole variable domain, remainder taken from reference TRBV9 and TRBJ2-7, is DSGVTQTPKHLITATGQRVTLRCSPRSGDLSVYWYQQSLDQGLQFLIQYYNGEERAKGNILERFSAQQFPDLHSELNLSSLELGDSALYFCASSVRCRRRETVSYEQYFGPGTRLTVT.

The genes are TRBV29-1 and TRBJ2-7; the D is unclear. The CDR3 consists of 11 residues. Trimming took off 3 bases at V and 4 bases at J, with 7 bases between the two ends. Germline CDR1 SQVTM, CDR2 ANQGSEA. The CDR3 protein is CSVEGLYEQYF. CDR3 coding DNA: TGCAGCGTTGAGGGCCTGTACGAGCAGTACTTC.

The chain links TRBV30 to TRBJ2-2, with 7 positions matching TRBD2. Germline lookup yields CDR1 GTSNPN and CDR2 SVGIG (reference sequence). The CDR3 sequence is 15 residues long. The ends lost 1 base at V and 7 bases at J; junction bases unmatched: 9. CDR3 sequence reads: CAWSARTLAVGELFF. For the CDR3, the DNA is TGTGCCTGGAGTGCGAGAACCCTAGCGGTCGGGGAGCTGTTTTTT. The full variable domain, in which reference TRBV30 and TRBJ2-2 provide the parts outside the CDR3, is SQTIHQWPATLVQPVGSPLSLECTVEGTSNPNLYWYRQAAGRGLQLLFYSVGIGQISSEVPQNLSASRPQDRQFILSSKKLLLSDSGFYLCAWSARTLAVGELFFGEGSRLTVL.

The chain uses TRBV2 and TRBJ2-3; 14 nucleotides line up with TRBD2. There are 15 residues in the CDR3. The trim removed 7 bases at V and 8 bases at J, leaving 8 bases unmatched. CDR1 is SNHLY and CDR2 is FYNNEI in the germline V gene. CDR3 nucleotide sequence: TGTGCCAGCACCCCAGGGGGACTAGCGGGGGTTACGCAGTATTTT. This translates into CASTPGGLAGVTQYF.

The rearrangement uses TRBV6-5 and TRBJ1-2; TRBD1 might be the D (6 bases). This CDR3 has 15 residues. Germline CDR1 MNHEY, CDR2 SVGAGI. V lost 2 bases to trimming and J lost 4 bases, with 14 bases between them. This chain's CDR3 is CASSYHRVEGYGYTF. CDR3 DNA: TGTGCCAGCAGTTACCACAGGGTTGAAGGCTATGGCTACACCTTC.

The genes are TRBV27 and TRBJ1-2, with 7 bases fitting TRBD1. The length of the CDR3 is 13 residues. Losses at the gene ends were 2 bases for V and 5 bases for J; bases not matched to a gene: 2. Germline assignment: CDR1 MNHEY and CDR2 SMNVEV (reference sequence). The CDR3 region is CASSLGTEYGYTF. CDR3 nucleotides: TGTGCCAGCAGTTTAGGGACAGAATATGGCTACACCTTC.

The V gene is TRBV6-4, the J gene TRBJ2-2, with 9 bases fitting TRBD2. Unmatched junction bases numbered 5, after V lost 0 bases and J lost 6 bases. The CDR3 is 16 amino acids. CDR1 and CDR2 from the germline V gene are MRHNA and SNTAGT. CDR3 in amino acids: CASSDSASGVAGELFF. The DNA for the CDR3 is TGTGCCAGCAGTGACTCGGCTAGCGGGGTCGCCGGGGAGCTGTTTTTT.

The chain links TRBV7-9 to TRBJ2-2, with a possible D match to TRBD1 (6 bases). Germline assignment: CDR1 SEHNR and CDR2 FQNEAQ (reference sequence). There are 15 residues in the CDR3. V dropped 7 bases and J dropped 7 bases, with 19 bases sitting between them. DNA of the CDR3: TGTGCCAGCACCGTCATACAGGGTTCGATCGGGGAGCTGTTTTTT. Protein product: CASTVIQGSIGELFF.